This is a list of T cell receptor beta chains from one sample in a study of human T cells and chemical hapten exposure. TCRdb used MiXCR to reprocess the RACE reads, holding one entry per CDR3 protein. The table has tens of thousands of distinct CDR3 sequences, approximately 10% seen once. The sequencing used whole blood, collected in connection with sensitization to the hapten diphenylcyclopropenone (DPC). The source of these receptors is a man aged 40-55 years with alopecia areata. Some clones in this sample may be carry-over from other donors' samples. Each CDR3 is given with its conserved first and last residue. A D gene is named only where the DNA matches it firmly. Rows may omit the clone size; those that give it use once, few, many or a size class.

clone_size j_call v_call d_call cdr3_nt cdr3_aa
many TRBJ1-5 TRBV12-3/TRBV12-4 NA TGTGCCAGCAGTCCCGTCGGGGTTCAGCCCCAGCATTTT CASSPVGVQPQHF
many TRBJ2-7 TRBV28 NA TGTGCCAGCAGTTTAAAACTATGGGACACGACGAATTACTACTACGAGCAGTACTTC CASSLKLWDTTNYYYEQYF
NA TRBJ2-2 TRBV4-2 TRBD2 TGTGCCAGCAGCCAAGGGGAGGGGCGCGGGGCCAACACCGGGGAGCTGTTTTTT CASSQGEGRGANTGELFF
few TRBJ2-2 TRBV29-1 NA TGCAGCGTGCCCCGGGACACAAGAACCGGGGAGCTGTTTTTT CSVPRDTRTGELFF
few TRBJ2-3 TRBV6-2/TRBV6-3 NA TGTGCCAGCAGAGAATGGCGCCAGGGAGCTGATACGCAGTATTTT CASREWRQGADTQYF
NA TRBJ1-2 TRBV6-5 NA TGTGCCAGCAGTTTAAGGACATTCTATGGCTACACCTTC CASSLRTFYGYTF
NA TRBJ2-2 TRBV7-2 NA TGTGCCAGCAGCCTGGGTCAGGCGAACACCGGGGAGCTGTTTTTT CASSLGQANTGELFF
few TRBJ2-7 TRBV28 TRBD1 TGTGCCAGCAGTTTACAGGACAGGGCTTACGAGCAGTACTTC CASSLQDRAYEQYF
NA TRBJ2-7 TRBV5-1 NA TGCGCCAGCAGTCGGGAGACTGTTCCCTACGAGCAGTACTTC CASSRETVPYEQYF
few TRBJ2-4 TRBV4-1 NA TGCGCCAGCAGCCAAGGTCGGGTTAGCGGCGCCCCCAAAAACATTCAGTACTTC CASSQGRVSGAPKNIQYF
many TRBJ1-2 TRBV10-2 NA TGCGCCAGCACCCTAGGTGGGGTCGGCGGCTACACCTTC CASTLGGVGGYTF
NA TRBJ1-4 TRBV6-6 NA TGTGCCAGCAGTTGGCCGGGGCGAACTAATGAAAAACTGTTTTTT CASSWPGRTNEKLFF
few TRBJ2-7 TRBV5-1 TRBD1 TGCGCCAGCAGCCCAGGACAGGGGGGACGCTCCTACGAGCAGTACTTC CASSPGQGGRSYEQYF
many TRBJ2-5 TRBV29-1 NA TGCTCTCTATCTACCGCGGGCTGGGGTGAGACCCAGTACTTC CSLSTAGWGETQYF
NA TRBJ2-5 TRBV9 NA TGTGCCAGCAGCGATGGCGGGACTGACCTCGGGGAGACCCAGTACTTC CASSDGGTDLGETQYF
many TRBJ2-1 TRBV29-1 NA TGCAGCGCCGGACATCTACAGGGACATGAGCAGTTCTTC CSAGHLQGHEQFF
NA TRBJ2-2 TRBV9 NA TGTGCCAGCAGCGTAGAGGCTATTTCTAGAATTGACGGGGAGCTGTTTTTT CASSVEAISRIDGELFF
many TRBJ2-1 TRBV12-3/TRBV12-4 NA TGTGCCAGCAGCTCGCACGGCCTTCTGAATGAGCAGTTCTTC CASSSHGLLNEQFF
few TRBJ2-7 TRBV20-1 NA TGCAGTGCTAGAGGGGGGAGCGAGGACGAGCAGTACTTC CSARGGSEDEQYF
many TRBJ1-3 TRBV30 NA TGTGCCTGGAGTTTTGACGAAAGCTCTGGAAACACCATATATTTT CAWSFDESSGNTIYF
few TRBJ1-5 TRBV30 NA TGTGCCTGGAGTCTGGGCAATCAGCCCCAGCATTTT CAWSLGNQPQHF
many TRBJ1-6 TRBV21-1 NA TGTGCCAGCAGCAAAGTTGTGAAACAGGGTGACTCACCCCTCCACTTT CASSKVVKQGDSPLHF
many TRBJ1-1 TRBV6-2/TRBV6-3 TRBD1 TGTGCCAGCCGGCAACAGGGGGTCAAGACTGAAGCTTTCTTT CASRQQGVKTEAFF
many TRBJ2-5 TRBV4-2 NA TGTGCCAGCAGCCAAGATCGCGGCAGGGGAGACGAGACCCAGTACTTC CASSQDRGRGDETQYF
NA TRBJ2-5 TRBV12-3/TRBV12-4 NA TGTGCCAGCAGTTTAACAGGGAAAGAGACCCAGTACTTC CASSLTGKETQYF
many TRBJ2-7 TRBV6-5 TRBD1 TGTGCCAGCAGTTACTCGTTTGGGACAGGTCGTACCTACGAGCAGTACTTC CASSYSFGTGRTYEQYF
NA TRBJ2-1 TRBV20-1 TRBD2 TGCAGTGCTAGACGGACTAGCGGGATTGTGGTCAATGAGCAGTTCTTC CSARRTSGIVVNEQFF
NA TRBJ2-7 TRBV14 NA TGTGCCAGCAGCCAACAGCAGGGCTCCTACGAGCAGTACTTC CASSQQQGSYEQYF
NA TRBJ1-3 TRBV6-5 NA TGTGCCAGCAGCACCGACCGACAATCTGGGGGAAACACCATATATTTT CASSTDRQSGGNTIYF
NA TRBJ2-4 TRBV21-1 NA TGTGCCAGCATCCGAATCGGGATTGGAAACATTCAGTACTTC CASIRIGIGNIQYF
many TRBJ2-1 TRBV24-1 TRBD2 TGTGCCACCAGTGGTAGAGCGGGAGGGGGACACAATGAGCAGTTCTTC CATSGRAGGGHNEQFF
NA TRBJ1-5 TRBV7-9 NA TGTGCCAGCACCAAAGGGGTCAATCAGCCCCAGCATTTT CASTKGVNQPQHF
many TRBJ2-1 TRBV30 TRBD2 TGTGCCTGGAGTGGGACTAGGGAACTCAATGAGCAGTTCTTC CAWSGTRELNEQFF
few TRBJ2-7 TRBV6-2/TRBV6-3 TRBD1 TGTGCCAGCAGTTACTACGGGACAGGGTCCTACGAGCAGTACTTC CASSYYGTGSYEQYF
few TRBJ2-4 TRBV20-1 TRBD1 TGCAGTGCCTTCCCACAGGGGAACATTCAGTACTTC CSAFPQGNIQYF
many TRBJ2-1 TRBV4-3 NA TGCGCCAGCAGCTCCTTCCAGAGCTCCTACAATGAGCAGTTCTTC CASSSFQSSYNEQFF
few TRBJ1-1 TRBV6-5 TRBD1 TGTGCCAGCAGTTGGACAGGGATGGGAATGAACACTGAAGCTTTCTTT CASSWTGMGMNTEAFF
NA TRBJ2-4 TRBV7-9 NA TGTGCCAGCAGCCAAGGGGGAAACATTCAGTACTTC CASSQGGNIQYF
few TRBJ2-7 TRBV29-1 TRBD1 TGCAGCGTGACAGGGCCCTCGGACGAGCAGTACTTC CSVTGPSDEQYF
many TRBJ2-7 TRBV27 TRBD2 TGTGCCAGCAGTCTCGGGACTAGCGGGAGCTACGAGCAGTACTTC CASSLGTSGSYEQYF
NA TRBJ1-1 TRBV6-5 TRBD1 TGTGCCAGCAGCCCTGGGACAGGGGCTGAAGCTTTCTTT CASSPGTGAEAFF
few TRBJ1-1 TRBV5-6 NA TGTGCCAGCAGCTTGGTCGGGGCAGCTGAAGCTTTCTTT CASSLVGAAEAFF
many TRBJ2-2 TRBV24-1 NA TGTGCCACCAGTGATTTATCCGGGACCGGGGAGCTGTTTTTT CATSDLSGTGELFF
few TRBJ2-1 TRBV4-1 NA TGCGCCAGCAGCCAAGCCTCGCTTTTGGGGAATGAGCAGTTCTTC CASSQASLLGNEQFF
few TRBJ2-5 TRBV20-1 TRBD1 TGCAGTCCCACAGGGGGTAATAGAGAGACCCAGTACTTC CSPTGGNRETQYF
few TRBJ2-1 TRBV6-5 TRBD2 TGTGCCAGCAGTTACTCACTAGCGGGAGGGCCTCAGGATGAGCAGTTCTTC CASSYSLAGGPQDEQFF
NA TRBJ2-6 TRBV6-5 NA TGTGCCAGCAGTTATGGCTCTGGGGCCAACGTCCTGACTTTC CASSYGSGANVLTF
few TRBJ1-1 TRBV12-3/TRBV12-4 NA TGTGCCAGCAGTTTGTCCTTCAGTGGAGCTTTCTTT CASSLSFSGAFF
few TRBJ2-7 TRBV28 NA TGTGCCAGCAGTCTACCCCCGGGACTTCCATCATACTTC CASSLPPGLPSYF
NA TRBJ2-1 TRBV7-2 TRBD2 TGTGCCAGCACCCGAGGGACTAGCGGTTACAATGAGCAGTTCTTC CASTRGTSGYNEQFF